This entry features one T cell receptor beta chain sequence. The sample's treatment: over 15 received Ad26.COV2.S at low or high dose, single or two shots; 5 received placebo; per-sample allocation not given. All samples were drawn on day 63, counting from the first vaccine or placebo injection. Measured with immunoSEQ multiplex PCR; TCRdb has only the in-frame clones, and not every one. The sample carries roughly 460,000 clones, about 88% recorded once. These data are taken from a study of Ad26.COV2.S vaccination and SARS-CoV-2 variants. Sequencing was performed on peripheral blood, taken in a trial of Ad26.COV2.S vaccine versus placebo. The receptor comes from a person aged 18-65 years who received the Ad26.COV2.S COVID-19 vaccine or a placebo.

The CDR3, as DNA: TGTGCCAGCTCACCAACAGGGGGCATCGGCGAGCAGTACTTC. It translates to CASSPTGGIGEQYF. The rearrangement uses TRBV18 and TRBJ2-7, with 9 bases aligning to TRBD1. V was pared by 2 bases and J by 6 bases, with 5 bases of the junction left unmatched. Germline V lookup: CDR1 KGHSH, CDR2 LQKENI. The CDR3 has 14 amino acids.